The T cell receptor beta chain described here comes from a study of T-cell memory formation after mild COVID-19. Whole-study results and caveats: Pre-infection memory contained some responding clones, which suggested that cross-reactive memory had joined.

This clonotype has more than one count but fewer than ten. Its antigen is currently unknown. Germline assignment: CDR1 DFQATT and CDR2 SNEGSKA (reference sequence). This CDR3 region has 13 residues. The V and J ends lost 5 bases and 7 bases, in that order; junction bases with no gene match: 7. MiXCR was run by TCRdb on the 5' RACE reads, yielding one entry per CDR3 protein. The sample yields about 110,000 distinct CDR3 sequences, over 15% seen once. Source material: PBMCs or a T cell subset sorted from them (not recorded which). The clonotype was recovered from a man aged 18 to 30 who had mild COVID-19 (a few samples of this study predate the infection). Cell type and time point are not known. V usage is TRBV20-1 and J usage is TRBJ1-5, with 8 bases aligning to TRBD1. The CDR3 reads CSAGTGLGQPQHF. The CDR3 DNA sequence: TGCAGTGCTGGGACAGGTCTAGGCCAGCCCCAGCATTTT.